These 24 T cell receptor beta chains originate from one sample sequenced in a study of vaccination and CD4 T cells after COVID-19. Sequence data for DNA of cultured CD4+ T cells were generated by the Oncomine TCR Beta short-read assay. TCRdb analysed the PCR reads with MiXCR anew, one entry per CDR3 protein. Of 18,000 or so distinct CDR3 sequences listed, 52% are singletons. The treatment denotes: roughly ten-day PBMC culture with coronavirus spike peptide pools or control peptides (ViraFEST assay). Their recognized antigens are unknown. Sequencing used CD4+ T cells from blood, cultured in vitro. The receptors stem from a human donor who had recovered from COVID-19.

The CDR3 loop reads CASSFLGTGRYGYTF. CDR3 coding DNA: TGCGCCAGCAGCTTCTTGGGGACGGGACGCTATGGCTACACCTTC. The rearrangement links TRBV5-1 to TRBJ1-2, with a tentative D call TRBD1 (5 bases). CDR1 is SGHRS and CDR2 is YFSETQ in the germline V gene. Trimming pared 2 bases from V and 4 bases from J, leaving 15 bases between. The CDR3 runs 15 residues.

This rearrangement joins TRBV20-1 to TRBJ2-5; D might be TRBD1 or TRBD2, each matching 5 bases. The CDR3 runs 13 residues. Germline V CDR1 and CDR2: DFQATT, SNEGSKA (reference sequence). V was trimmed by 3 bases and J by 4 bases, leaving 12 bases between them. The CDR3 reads CSASGGLRETQYF. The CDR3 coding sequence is TGCAGTGCTAGTGGGGGATTGAGAGAGACCCAGTACTTC.

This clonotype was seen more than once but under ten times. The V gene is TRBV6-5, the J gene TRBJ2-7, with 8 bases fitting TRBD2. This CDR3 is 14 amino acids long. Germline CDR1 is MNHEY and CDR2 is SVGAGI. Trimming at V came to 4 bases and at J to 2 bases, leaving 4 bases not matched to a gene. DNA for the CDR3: TGTGCCAGCAGTTGGTCGGGGGGGACCTACGAGCAGTACTTC. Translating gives CASSWSGGTYEQYF.

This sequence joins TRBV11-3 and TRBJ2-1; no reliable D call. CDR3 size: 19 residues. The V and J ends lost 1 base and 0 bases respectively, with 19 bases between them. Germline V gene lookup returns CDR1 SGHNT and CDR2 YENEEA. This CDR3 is CASSLGSSGPRSSYNEQFF. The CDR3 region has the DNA TGTGCCAGCAGCTTAGGTTCGAGTGGTCCGCGAAGCTCCTACAATGAGCAGTTCTTC.

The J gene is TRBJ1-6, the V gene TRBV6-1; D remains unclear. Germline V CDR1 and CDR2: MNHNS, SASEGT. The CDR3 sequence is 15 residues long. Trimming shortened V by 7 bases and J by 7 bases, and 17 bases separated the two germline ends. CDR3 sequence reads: CASKELLDGNSPLHF. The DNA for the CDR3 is TGTGCCAGCAAGGAGCTATTAGACGGAAATTCACCCCTCCACTTT.

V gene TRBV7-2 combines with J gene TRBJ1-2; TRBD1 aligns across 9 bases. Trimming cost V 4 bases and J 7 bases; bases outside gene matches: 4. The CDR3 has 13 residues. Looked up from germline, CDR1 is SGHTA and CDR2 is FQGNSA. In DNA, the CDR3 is TGTGCCAGCAGCTCAGCACAGGGGGCTGGCTACACCTTC. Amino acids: CASSSAQGAGYTF.

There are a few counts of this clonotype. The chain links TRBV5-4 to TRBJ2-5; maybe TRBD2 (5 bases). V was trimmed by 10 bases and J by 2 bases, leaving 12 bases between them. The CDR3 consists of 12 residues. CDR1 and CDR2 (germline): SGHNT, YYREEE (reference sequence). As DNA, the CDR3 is TGTGCCTACCGGCAGCGGCAAGAGACCCAGTACTTC. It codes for CAYRQRQETQYF.

The CDR3 bases are TGTGCCAGCAGCTTCATGCCCCAAGACACTGAAGCTTTCTTT. Translating gives CASSFMPQDTEAFF. The J gene is TRBJ1-1, the V gene TRBV7-2; D gene unclear. Trimming shortened V by 3 bases and J by 3 bases, and 11 bases separated the two germline ends. The CDR3 contains 14 residues. The germline gives CDR1 SGHTA, CDR2 FQGNSA. Full variable domain (remainder filled in from reference TRBV7-2 and TRBJ1-1): GAGVSQSPSNKVTEKGKDVELRCDPISGHTALYWYRQSLGQGLEFLIYFQGNSAPDKSGLPSDRFSAERTGGSVSTLTIQRTQQEDSAVYLCASSFMPQDTEAFFGQGTRLTVV.

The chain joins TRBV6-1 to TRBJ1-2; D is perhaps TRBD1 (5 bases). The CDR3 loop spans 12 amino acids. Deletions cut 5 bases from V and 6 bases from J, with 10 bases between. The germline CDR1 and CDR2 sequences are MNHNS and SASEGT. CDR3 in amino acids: CASSTGQDGYTF. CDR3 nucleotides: TGTGCCAGCAGTACGGGGCAGGATGGCTACACCTTC.

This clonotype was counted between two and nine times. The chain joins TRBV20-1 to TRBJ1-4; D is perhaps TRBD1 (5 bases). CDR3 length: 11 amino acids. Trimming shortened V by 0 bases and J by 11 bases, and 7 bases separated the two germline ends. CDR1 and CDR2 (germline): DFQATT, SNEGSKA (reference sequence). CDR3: CSAREGDKLFF. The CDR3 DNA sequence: TGCAGTGCTAGAGAAGGGGATAAACTGTTTTTT.

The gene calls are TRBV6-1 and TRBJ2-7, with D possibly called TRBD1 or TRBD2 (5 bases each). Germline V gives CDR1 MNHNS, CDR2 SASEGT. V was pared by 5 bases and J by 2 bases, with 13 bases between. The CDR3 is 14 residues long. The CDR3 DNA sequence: TGTGCCAGCAGTAACCGGGACCGGGCCTACGAGCAGTACTTC. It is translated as CASSNRDRAYEQYF.

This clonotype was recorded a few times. CDR3 protein: CASSLNSKQPQHF. The DNA of the CDR3 is TGTGCCAGCAGTTTAAACTCTAAGCAGCCCCAGCATTTT. The chain combines TRBV7-8 with TRBJ1-5; D not certain. CDR1 SGHVS and CDR2 FQNEAQ come from the germline V gene. The CDR3 extends over 13 amino acids. V gave up 6 bases and J gave up 7 bases, with 13 bases separating them.

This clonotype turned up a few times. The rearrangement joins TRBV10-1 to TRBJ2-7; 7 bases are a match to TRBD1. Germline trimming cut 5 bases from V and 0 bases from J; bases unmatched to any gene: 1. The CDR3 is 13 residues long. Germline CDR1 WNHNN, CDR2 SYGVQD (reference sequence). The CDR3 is CASSRDSSYEQYF. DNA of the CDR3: TGCGCCAGCAGTCGGGACAGCTCCTACGAGCAGTACTTC.

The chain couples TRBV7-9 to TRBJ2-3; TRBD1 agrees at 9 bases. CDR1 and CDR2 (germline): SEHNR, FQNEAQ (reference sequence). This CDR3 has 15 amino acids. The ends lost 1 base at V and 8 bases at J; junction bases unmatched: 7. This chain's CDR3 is CASSLEGQGSSTQYF. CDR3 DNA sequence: TGTGCCAGCAGCTTAGAGGGACAGGGAAGCAGTACGCAGTATTTT. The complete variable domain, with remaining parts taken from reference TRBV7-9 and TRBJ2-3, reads DTGVSQNPRHKITKRGQNVTFRCDPISEHNRLYWYRQTLGQGPEFLTYFQNEAQLEKSRLLSDRFSAERPKGSFSTLEIQRTEQGDSAMYLCASSLEGQGSSTQYFGPGTRLTVL.

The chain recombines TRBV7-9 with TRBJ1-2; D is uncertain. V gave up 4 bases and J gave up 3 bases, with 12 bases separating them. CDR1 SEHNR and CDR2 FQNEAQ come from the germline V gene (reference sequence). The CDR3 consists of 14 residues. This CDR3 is CASSSRGSDYGYTF. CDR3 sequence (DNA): TGTGCCAGCAGCTCCCGAGGATCCGACTATGGCTACACCTTC. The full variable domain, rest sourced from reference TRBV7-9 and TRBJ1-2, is DTGVSQNPRHKITKRGQNVTFRCDPISEHNRLYWYRQTLGQGPEFLTYFQNEAQLEKSRLLSDRFSAERPKGSFSTLEIQRTEQGDSAMYLCASSSRGSDYGYTFGSGTRLTVV.

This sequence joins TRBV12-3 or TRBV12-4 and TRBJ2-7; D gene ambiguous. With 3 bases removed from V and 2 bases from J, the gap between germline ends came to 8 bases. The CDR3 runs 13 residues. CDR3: CASSFRAAYEQYF. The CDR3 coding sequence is TGTGCCAGCAGTTTCCGGGCAGCCTACGAGCAGTACTTC.

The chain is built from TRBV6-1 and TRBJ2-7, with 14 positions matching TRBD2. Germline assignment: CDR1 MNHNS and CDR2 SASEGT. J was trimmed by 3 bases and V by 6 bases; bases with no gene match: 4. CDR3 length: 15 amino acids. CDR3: CASRRLAGGIYEQYF. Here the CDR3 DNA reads TGTGCCAGCAGGAGACTAGCGGGAGGGATCTACGAGCAGTACTTC.

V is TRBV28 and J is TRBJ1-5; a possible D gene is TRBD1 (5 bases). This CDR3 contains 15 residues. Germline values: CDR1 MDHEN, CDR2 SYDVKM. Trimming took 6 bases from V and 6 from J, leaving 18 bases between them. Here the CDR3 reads CASRARGGGSQPQHF. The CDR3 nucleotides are TGTGCCAGCAGGGCCCGCGGGGGGGGTAGTCAGCCCCAGCATTTT.

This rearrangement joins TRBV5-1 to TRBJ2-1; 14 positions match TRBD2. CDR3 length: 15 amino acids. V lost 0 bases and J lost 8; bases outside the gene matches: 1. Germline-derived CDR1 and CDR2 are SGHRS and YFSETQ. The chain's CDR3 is CASSLAGLAGDEQFF. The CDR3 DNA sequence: TGCGCCAGCAGCTTGGCGGGACTAGCGGGGGATGAGCAGTTCTTC. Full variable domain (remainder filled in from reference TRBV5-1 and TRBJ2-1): KAGVTQTPRYLIKTRGQQVTLSCSPISGHRSVSWYQQTPGQGLQFLFEYFSETQRNKGNFPGRFSGRQFSNSRSEMNVSTLELGDSALYLCASSLAGLAGDEQFFGPGTRLTVL.

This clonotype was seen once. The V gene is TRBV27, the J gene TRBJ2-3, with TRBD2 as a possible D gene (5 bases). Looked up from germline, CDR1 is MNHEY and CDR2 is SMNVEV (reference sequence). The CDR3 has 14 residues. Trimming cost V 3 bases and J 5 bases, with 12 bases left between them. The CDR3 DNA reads TGTGCCAGCAGTTTTGGAGGAAGTAAAGATACGCAGTATTTT. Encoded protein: CASSFGGSKDTQYF.

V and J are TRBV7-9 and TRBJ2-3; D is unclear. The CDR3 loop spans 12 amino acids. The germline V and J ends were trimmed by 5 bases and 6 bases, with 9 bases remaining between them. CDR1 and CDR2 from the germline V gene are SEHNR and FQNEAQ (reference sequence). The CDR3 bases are TGTGCCAGCAGCCCACTCGGTGATACGCAGTATTTT. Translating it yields CASSPLGDTQYF. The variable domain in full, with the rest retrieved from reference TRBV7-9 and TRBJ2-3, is DTGVSQNPRHKITKRGQNVTFRCDPISEHNRLYWYRQTLGQGPEFLTYFQNEAQLEKSRLLSDRFSAERPKGSFSTLEIQRTEQGDSAMYLCASSPLGDTQYFGPGTRLTVL.

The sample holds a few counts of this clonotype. CDR3 loop: CASRGSNSGNTIYF. CDR3 sequence (DNA): TGCGCCAGCAGGGGTTCCAACTCTGGAAACACCATATATTTT. The chain uses TRBV10-1 and TRBJ1-3; D unresolved. Germline V gives CDR1 WNHNN, CDR2 SYGVQD (reference sequence). The V end was cut by 6 bases, the J end by 0 bases, with 9 bases between. The CDR3 loop spans 14 amino acids.

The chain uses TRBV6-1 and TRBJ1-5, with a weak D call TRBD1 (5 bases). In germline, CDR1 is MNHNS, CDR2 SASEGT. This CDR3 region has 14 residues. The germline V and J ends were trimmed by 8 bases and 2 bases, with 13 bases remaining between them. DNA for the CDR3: TGTGCCAGCGCGACGAGGGGCGGCAATCAGCCCCAGCATTTT. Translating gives CASATRGGNQPQHF.

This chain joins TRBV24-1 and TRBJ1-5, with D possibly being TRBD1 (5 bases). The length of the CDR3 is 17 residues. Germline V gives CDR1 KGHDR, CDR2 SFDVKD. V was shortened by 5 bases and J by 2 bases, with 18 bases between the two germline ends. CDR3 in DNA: TGTGCCACCAGTGCCCGGGGAGGGGTCGGGGGCAATCAGCCCCAGCATTTT. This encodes CATSARGGVGGNQPQHF.